The 27 T cell receptor beta chains below all came from one sample that was sequenced in a study of blood T cell repertoires in COVID-19. The data were produced by immunoSEQ multiplex PCR, yet TCRdb's version contains in-frame clones alone and is incomplete. The table lists more than 45,000 clones, 65% to 90% of them singletons. The sample comprised peripheral blood. The origin of the receptors is a woman over 75 with acute or convalescent COVID-19.

The chain joins TRBV6-5 to TRBJ1-2; 7 bases match TRBD1. V lost 10 bases, J lost 6 bases, and 8 bases stayed unmatched. In germline, CDR1 is MNHEY, CDR2 SVGAGI. The CDR3 is 12 residues long. Written as DNA, the CDR3 is TGTGCCACTACGACAGGGAGGAATGGCTACACCTTC. Translated: CATTTGRNGYTF.

This chain uses TRBV2 with TRBJ1-1; TRBD1 matches at 9 bases. V shed 6 bases, J shed 4 bases, and the junction held 15 bases outside the gene matches. Germline assignment: CDR1 SNHLY and CDR2 FYNNEI. This CDR3 is built from 17 residues. The CDR3 region has the DNA TGTGCCAGCAGGAAAATTACAGGGGGCGGAGGAATCACTGAAGCTTTCTTT. Translated, it gives CASRKITGGGGITEAFF.

V is TRBV10-3 and J is TRBJ1-1; possible D gene TRBD1, 6 bases. Germline V CDR1 and CDR2: ENHRY, SYGVKD. This CDR3 has 14 residues. V was clipped by 0 bases and J by 6 bases, with 11 bases between them. CDR3 bases: TGTGCCATCAGTGAGTCGGGGAAGGGGGCTGAAGCTTTCTTT. It codes for CAISESGKGAEAFF.

V gene TRBV12-5 combines with J gene TRBJ2-3, with TRBD2 identical over 11 bases. Germline CDR1 is LGHNT and CDR2 is FRNRAP. Trimming took 10 bases from V and 4 from J; bases not matched to a gene: 7. The CDR3 covers 14 residues. The CDR3 here is CATRTSGPPDTQYF. CDR3 in DNA: TGTGCTACTCGGACTAGCGGGCCGCCAGATACGCAGTATTTT.

This clone was detected a few times. This chain connects TRBV6-5 to TRBJ2-1; TRBD2 matches 7 bases. The CDR3 consists of 12 residues. CDR1 and CDR2 from the germline V gene are MNHEY and SVGAGI. The V and J ends lost 4 bases and 7 bases, in that order; junction bases with no gene match: 1. CDR3 DNA: TGTGCCAGCAGTTTGCGGGGGAATGAGCAGTTCTTC. It yields the protein CASSLRGNEQFF.

The chain joins TRBV6-5 to TRBJ1-2; D possibly corresponds to TRBD1 (5 bases). This CDR3 spans 12 amino acids. The germline V and J ends were trimmed by 0 bases and 8 bases, with 7 bases remaining between them. Germline V gives CDR1 MNHEY, CDR2 SVGAGI. CDR3 protein: CASSYSAGGYTF. CDR3 bases: TGTGCCAGCAGTTACTCGGCAGGGGGCTACACCTTC.

The chain carries TRBV10-2 and TRBJ2-3, with 13 bases that match TRBD2. V lost 8 bases to trimming and J lost 2 bases; unmatched junction nucleotides: 13. From germline, CDR1 is WSHSY and CDR2 SAAADI. The CDR3 has 18 residues. As DNA, the CDR3 is TGCGCCAGCCGGGGAAATCCGGGACTAGCGGGGAACACAGATACGCAGTATTTT. It yields the protein CASRGNPGLAGNTDTQYF.

The chain employs TRBV10-3 and TRBJ2-7; 12 bases map to TRBD2. Germline V gives CDR1 ENHRY, CDR2 SYGVKD. The length of the CDR3 is 15 residues. The V segment lost 8 bases and the J segment 2 bases; nucleotides outside the gene matches: 7. The CDR3: CAIGGTSGPPYEQYF. The CDR3 DNA is TGTGCCATCGGGGGGACTAGCGGGCCTCCCTACGAGCAGTACTTC.

The chain uses TRBV6-2 or TRBV6-3 and TRBJ2-5; 8 bases match TRBD1. CDR1 and CDR2 from the germline V gene are MNHEY and SVGEGT. This CDR3 region has 15 residues. Unmatched junction bases numbered 10, after V lost 5 bases and J lost 5 bases. The chain's CDR3 is CASSGRQGSSETQYF. The CDR3 coding sequence is TGTGCCAGCAGTGGGAGACAGGGGAGTTCGGAGACCCAGTACTTC.

In this sample, this clone turned up a few times. The chain is built from TRBV5-5 and TRBJ1-5, with D possibly TRBD1 on 6 matching bases. CDR1 is SGHKS, CDR2 YYEKEE, per germline (reference sequence). Trimming took off 2 bases at V and 5 bases at J, with 8 bases between the two ends. This CDR3 comprises 13 residues. CDR3 nucleotide sequence: TGTGCCAGCAGCTTCTCAGGGGATCAGCCCCAGCATTTT. This translates into CASSFSGDQPQHF.

The chain joins TRBV3-1 (or the pseudogene TRBV3-2) to TRBJ2-7, with D tentatively TRBD2 (5 bases). Germline V gene sequence: CDR1 LGHDT, CDR2 YNNKEL (reference sequence). V lost 1 base and J 3 bases, leaving 13 bases between the germline ends. CDR3 size: 15 residues. CDR3 loop: CASSQGGASIYEQYF. For the CDR3, the DNA is TGTGCCAGCAGCCAAGGGGGTGCTAGCATCTACGAGCAGTACTTC.

The genes are TRBV5-4 and TRBJ1-4; TRBD1 aligns across 7 bases. With V trimmed by 3 bases and J by 6 bases, 8 bases remained unmatched. CDR1 SGHNT and CDR2 YYREEE come from the germline V gene (reference sequence). The CDR3 runs to 15 residues. CDR3 bases: TGTGCCAGCAGCTCCAAGACAGGGTCGGATGAAAAACTGTTTTTT. Amino acid sequence: CASSSKTGSDEKLFF. The full variable domain, in which reference TRBV5-4 and TRBJ1-4 provide the parts outside the CDR3, is ETGVTQSPTHLIKTRGQQVTLRCSSQSGHNTVSWYQQALGQGPQFIFQYYREEENGRGNFPPRFSGLQFPNYSSELNVNALELDDSALYLCASSSKTGSDEKLFFGSGTQLSVL.

The chain has TRBV6-1 and TRBJ1-3; 8 nucleotides align to TRBD1. V gave up 0 bases and J gave up 3 bases; unmatched junction bases: 10. There are 18 residues in the CDR3. In germline, CDR1 is MNHNS, CDR2 SASEGT. CDR3 sequence reads: CASSEAGTGVVGGNTIYF. The CDR3 DNA reads TGTGCCAGCAGTGAAGCAGGGACAGGAGTAGTAGGTGGAAACACCATATATTTT.

This clone has just a few counts. This chain uses TRBV6-4 with TRBJ1-3, with 7 bases aligning to TRBD1. CDR3 length: 18 residues. Germline lookup yields CDR1 MRHNA and CDR2 SNTAGT. J gave up 0 bases and V 9 bases, and 17 bases lay outside the gene matches. The CDR3 spells CASRVTIRGDDSGNTIYF. The CDR3, as DNA: TGTGCCAGTAGAGTAACAATCAGGGGGGATGACTCTGGAAACACCATATATTTT.

V and J are TRBV18 and TRBJ1-5; 7 nucleotides line up with TRBD1. CDR3 length: 15 residues. From germline, CDR1 is KGHSH and CDR2 LQKENI. Trimming at V came to 5 bases and at J to 0 bases, leaving 4 bases not matched to a gene. CDR3 in DNA: TGTGCCAGCTCAGGGACAGAACATAGCAATCAGCCCCAGCATTTT. It yields the protein CASSGTEHSNQPQHF.

CDR3: CASSQQGIPGDTQYF. The CDR3 DNA reads TGTGCCAGCAGCCAACAGGGGATTCCTGGAGATACGCAGTATTTT. This chain joins TRBV7-6 and TRBJ2-3; TRBD1 matches 7 bases. J lost 5 bases, V lost 5 bases, and 10 bases had no gene match. The CDR3 consists of 15 residues. Germline CDR1 is SGHVS and CDR2 is FNYEAQ.

The chain couples TRBV29-1 to TRBJ2-3, with 7 bases that match TRBD2. CDR1 SQVTM and CDR2 ANQGSEA come from the germline V gene. The CDR3 runs to 10 residues. Trimming cost V 6 bases and J 8 bases; bases outside gene matches: 2. CDR3 nucleotide sequence: TGCAGCGTGGGGGAGGGTACGCAGTATTTT. It translates to CSVGEGTQYF.

This clone was found once. V gene TRBV15 combines with J gene TRBJ1-2; no definite D call. This CDR3 is built from 15 residues. The V end was cut by 0 bases, the J end by 8 bases, with 16 bases between. Per the germline V gene, CDR1 is LNHNV and CDR2 is YYDKDF (reference sequence). The DNA for the CDR3 is TGTGCCACCAGCAGAGAAACCGGGAAGGGAGTCGGCTACACCTTC. It is translated as CATSRETGKGVGYTF.

This sequence joins TRBV6-1 and TRBJ1-2; 7 bases match TRBD1. The CDR3 covers 14 residues. Germline CDR1 and CDR2: MNHNS and SASEGT. V trimming: 1 base; J trimming: 4 bases; junction bases outside the gene matches: 3. As DNA, the CDR3 is TGTGCCAGCAGTGAAGGACAGGGACTCTATGGCTACACCTTC. Its translation: CASSEGQGLYGYTF.

The chain combines TRBV3-1 (or the pseudogene TRBV3-2) with TRBJ2-3; 10 positions match TRBD1. The trim removed 4 bases at V and 3 bases at J, leaving 7 bases unmatched. In germline, CDR1 is LGHDT, CDR2 YNNKEL (reference sequence). CDR3 length: 16 amino acids. The CDR3 here is CASSLRTGGATDTQYF. For the CDR3, the DNA is TGTGCCAGCAGCCTCCGGACAGGGGGTGCTACAGATACGCAGTATTTT.

This clone was seen once. The V call is TRBV18, the J call TRBJ1-2; TRBD1 is a possible D gene (6 bases). V lost 3 bases to trimming and J lost 6 bases, with 11 bases between them. Germline loops: CDR1 KGHSH, CDR2 LQKENI. The CDR3 contains 13 residues. For the CDR3, the DNA is TGTGCCAGCTCACCCTGGACAGACGATGGCTACACCTTC. It encodes CASSPWTDDGYTF.

The V gene is TRBV7-8, the J gene TRBJ1-2; 8 nucleotides line up with TRBD1. The junction had 13 bases not matched to a gene; V was cut back by 5 bases and J by 8 bases. Germline assignment: CDR1 SGHVS and CDR2 FQNEAQ. The CDR3 extends over 15 amino acids. CDR3 sequence: CASSPLIRQGQGYTF. The CDR3 region has the DNA TGTGCCAGCAGCCCCTTAATACGACAGGGGCAAGGCTACACCTTC.

This clone appeared once. The V gene is TRBV12-3 or TRBV12-4, the J gene TRBJ2-1; D ambiguous. Trimming pared 3 bases from V and 5 bases from J, leaving 8 bases between. The CDR3 covers 13 residues. CDR3 nucleotide sequence: TGTGCCAGCAGTTTCGTTAGTGACAATGAGCAGTTCTTC. It codes for CASSFVSDNEQFF.

In regard to this clone: At one boundary the junction diverges from the germline segment, which might be a read error. The identical CDR3 is also encoded by other nucleotide sequences in the sample. The chain links TRBV14 to TRBJ2-7, with a possible D match to TRBD1 (6 bases). Germline CDR1 is SGHDN and CDR2 is FVKESK. This CDR3 is 17 amino acids long. CDR3 protein: CASSPTQIRQVGHEQYF. CDR3 sequence (DNA): TGTGCTAGCAGCCCTACCCAGATCCGACAGGTGGGACACGAGCAGTACTTC.

CDR3 loop: CASRRIAGSYNEQFF. CDR3 DNA sequence: TGTGCCAGCAGACGTATAGCGGGGTCCTACAATGAGCAGTTCTTC. This rearrangement joins TRBV27 to TRBJ2-1; TRBD2 matches 8 bases. Looked up from germline, CDR1 is MNHEY and CDR2 is SMNVEV (reference sequence). V lost 6 bases and J lost 1; bases outside the gene matches: 5. There are 15 residues in the CDR3.

This rearrangement joins TRBV18 to TRBJ2-7; TRBD1 matches at 7 bases. The CDR3 contains 18 residues. In germline, CDR1 is KGHSH, CDR2 LQKENI. V lost 3 bases, J lost 3 bases, and 17 bases stayed unmatched. CDR3 in amino acids: CASSPSGDRVSDLYEQYF. The CDR3 DNA reads TGTGCCAGCTCACCGTCTGGAGACAGGGTGTCTGATCTCTACGAGCAGTACTTC.

The chain couples TRBV6-5 to TRBJ1-3; D call uncertain. Germline V lookup: CDR1 MNHEY, CDR2 SVGAGI. The V end lost 6 bases, the J end lost 0 bases, and 12 bases lay between the germline ends. This CDR3 is 15 amino acids long. CDR3 region: CASSKPGGSGNTIYF. CDR3 DNA: TGTGCCAGCAGCAAGCCAGGAGGCTCTGGAAACACCATATATTTT.